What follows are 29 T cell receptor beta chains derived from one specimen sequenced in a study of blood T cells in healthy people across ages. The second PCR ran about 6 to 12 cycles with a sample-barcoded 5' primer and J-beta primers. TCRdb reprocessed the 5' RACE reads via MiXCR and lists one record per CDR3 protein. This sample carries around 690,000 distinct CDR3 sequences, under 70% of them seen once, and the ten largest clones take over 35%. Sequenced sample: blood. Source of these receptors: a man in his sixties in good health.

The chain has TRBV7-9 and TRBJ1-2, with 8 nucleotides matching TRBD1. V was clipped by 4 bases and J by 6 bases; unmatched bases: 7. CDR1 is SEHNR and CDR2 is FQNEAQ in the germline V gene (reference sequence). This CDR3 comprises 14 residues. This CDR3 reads CASSSPWTGNGYTF. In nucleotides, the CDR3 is TGTGCCAGCAGCTCCCCGTGGACAGGGAATGGCTACACCTTC.

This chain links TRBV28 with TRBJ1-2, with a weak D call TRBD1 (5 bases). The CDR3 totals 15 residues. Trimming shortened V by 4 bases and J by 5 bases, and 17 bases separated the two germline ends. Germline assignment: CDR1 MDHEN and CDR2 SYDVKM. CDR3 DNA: TGTGCCAGCAGTTCCCAGGGCCCGAGGGGATATGGCTACACCTTC. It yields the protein CASSSQGPRGYGYTF.

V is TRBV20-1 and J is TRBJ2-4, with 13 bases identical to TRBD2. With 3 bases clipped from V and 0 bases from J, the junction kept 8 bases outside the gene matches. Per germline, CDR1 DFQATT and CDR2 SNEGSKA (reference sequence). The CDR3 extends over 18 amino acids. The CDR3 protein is CSASPGLAGTLAKNIQYF. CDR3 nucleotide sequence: TGCAGTGCTAGCCCGGGACTAGCGGGGACACTAGCCAAAAACATTCAGTACTTC.

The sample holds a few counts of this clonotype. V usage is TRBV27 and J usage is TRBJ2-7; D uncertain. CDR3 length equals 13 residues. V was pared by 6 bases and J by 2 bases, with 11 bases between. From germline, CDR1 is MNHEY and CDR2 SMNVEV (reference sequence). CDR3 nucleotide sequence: TGTGCCAGCAGACCCTTCACAGCCTACGAGCAGTACTTC. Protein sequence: CASRPFTAYEQYF.

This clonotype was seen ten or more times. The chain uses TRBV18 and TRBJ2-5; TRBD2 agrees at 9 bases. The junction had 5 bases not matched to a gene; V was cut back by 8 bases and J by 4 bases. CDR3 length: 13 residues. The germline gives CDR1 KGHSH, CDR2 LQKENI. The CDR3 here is CASSPAGGETQYF. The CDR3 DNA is TGTGCCAGCAGCCCAGCGGGGGGAGAGACCCAGTACTTC.

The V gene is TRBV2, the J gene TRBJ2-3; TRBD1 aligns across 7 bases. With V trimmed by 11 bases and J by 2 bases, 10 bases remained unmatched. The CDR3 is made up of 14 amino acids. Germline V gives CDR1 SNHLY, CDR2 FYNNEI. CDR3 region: CAVPGQGDTDTQYF. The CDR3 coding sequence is TGTGCCGTCCCCGGGCAGGGGGACACAGATACGCAGTATTTT.

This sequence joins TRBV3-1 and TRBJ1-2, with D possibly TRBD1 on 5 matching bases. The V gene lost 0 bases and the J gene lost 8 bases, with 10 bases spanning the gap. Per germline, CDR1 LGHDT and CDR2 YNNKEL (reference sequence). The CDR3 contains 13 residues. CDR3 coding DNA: TGTGCCAGCAGCCAAGACTATGGGGGAGGCTACACCTTC. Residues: CASSQDYGGGYTF.

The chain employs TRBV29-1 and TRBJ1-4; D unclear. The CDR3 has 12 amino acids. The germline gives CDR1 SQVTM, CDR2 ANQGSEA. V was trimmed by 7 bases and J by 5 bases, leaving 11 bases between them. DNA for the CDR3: TGCAGCGCGGGAAGGTCGAATGAAAAACTGTTTTTT. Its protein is CSAGRSNEKLFF.

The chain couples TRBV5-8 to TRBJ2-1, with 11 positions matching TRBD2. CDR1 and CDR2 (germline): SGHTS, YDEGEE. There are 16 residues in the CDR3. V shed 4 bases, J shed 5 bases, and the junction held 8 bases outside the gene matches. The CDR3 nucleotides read TGTGCCAGCAGCCACAGACTAGCGGGGCTACACAATGAGCAGTTCTTC. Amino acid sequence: CASSHRLAGLHNEQFF.

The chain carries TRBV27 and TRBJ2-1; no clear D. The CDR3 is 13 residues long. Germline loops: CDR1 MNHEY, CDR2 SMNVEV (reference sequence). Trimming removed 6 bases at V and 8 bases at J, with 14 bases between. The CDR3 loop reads CASSLVGPHEQFF. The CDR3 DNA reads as TGTGCCAGCAGCCTCGTAGGTCCCCATGAGCAGTTCTTC.

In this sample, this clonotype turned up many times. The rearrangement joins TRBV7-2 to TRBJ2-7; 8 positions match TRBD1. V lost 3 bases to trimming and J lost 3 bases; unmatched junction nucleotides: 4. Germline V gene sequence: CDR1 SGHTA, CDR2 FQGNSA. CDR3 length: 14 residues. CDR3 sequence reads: CASSFRQGNYEQYF. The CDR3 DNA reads TGTGCCAGCAGCTTCCGACAGGGGAACTACGAGCAGTACTTC.

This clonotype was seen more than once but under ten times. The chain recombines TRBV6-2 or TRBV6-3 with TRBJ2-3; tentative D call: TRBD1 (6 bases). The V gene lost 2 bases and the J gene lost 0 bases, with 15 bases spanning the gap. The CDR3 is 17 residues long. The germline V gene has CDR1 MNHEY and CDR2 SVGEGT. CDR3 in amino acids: CASSYRTDRWSTDTQYF. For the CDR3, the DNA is TGTGCCAGCAGTTACCGGACCGACAGGTGGAGCACAGATACGCAGTATTTT.

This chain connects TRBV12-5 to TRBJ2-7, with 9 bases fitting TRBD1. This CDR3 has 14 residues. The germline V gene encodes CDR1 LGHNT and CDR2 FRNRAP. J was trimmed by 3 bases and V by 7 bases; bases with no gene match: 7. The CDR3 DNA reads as TGTGCTAGTGCACCCGGACAGGGGTACTACGAGCAGTACTTC. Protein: CASAPGQGYYEQYF.

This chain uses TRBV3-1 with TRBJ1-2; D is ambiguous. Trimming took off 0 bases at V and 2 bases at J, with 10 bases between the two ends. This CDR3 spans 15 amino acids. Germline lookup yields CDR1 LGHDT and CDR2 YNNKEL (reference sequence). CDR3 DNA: TGTGCCAGCAGCCAAGATGTACAGCCAAACTATGGCTACACCTTC. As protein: CASSQDVQPNYGYTF.

The DNA for the CDR3 is TGTGCCAGCAGTGCGACAGGGGAGGGTAACGAGCAGTACTTC. Protein product: CASSATGEGNEQYF. The chain joins TRBV12-3 or TRBV12-4 to TRBJ2-7; D is possibly TRBD1 (8 bases). Trimming left V 5 bases short and J 5 bases short, with 16 bases between. This CDR3 region has 14 residues.

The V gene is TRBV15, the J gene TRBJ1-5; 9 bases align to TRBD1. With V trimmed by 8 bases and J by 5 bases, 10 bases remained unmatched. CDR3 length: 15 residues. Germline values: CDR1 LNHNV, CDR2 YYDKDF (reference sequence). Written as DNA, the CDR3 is TGTGCCACCCGAGGGGGGACAGGGAAGTATCAGCCCCAGCATTTT. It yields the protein CATRGGTGKYQPQHF.

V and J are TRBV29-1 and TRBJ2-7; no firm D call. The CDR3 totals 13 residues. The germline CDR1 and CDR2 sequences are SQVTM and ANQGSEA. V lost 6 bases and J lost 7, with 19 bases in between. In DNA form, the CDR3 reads TGCAGCGTCTCGGTGGGCTCCTACAATGAGCAGTACTTC. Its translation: CSVSVGSYNEQYF.

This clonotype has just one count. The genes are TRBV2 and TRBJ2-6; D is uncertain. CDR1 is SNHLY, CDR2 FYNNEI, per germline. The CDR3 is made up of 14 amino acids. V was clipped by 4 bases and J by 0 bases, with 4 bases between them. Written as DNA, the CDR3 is TGTGCCAGCAGTGGACGCTCTGGGGCCAACGTCCTGACTTTC. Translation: CASSGRSGANVLTF.

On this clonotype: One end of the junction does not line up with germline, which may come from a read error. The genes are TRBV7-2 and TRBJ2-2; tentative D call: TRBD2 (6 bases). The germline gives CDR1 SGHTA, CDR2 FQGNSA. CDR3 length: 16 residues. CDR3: CASSFWGLANTGELFF. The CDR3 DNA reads TGTGCCAGCAGCTTTTGGGGCCTAGCGAATACCGGGGAGCTGTTTTTT.

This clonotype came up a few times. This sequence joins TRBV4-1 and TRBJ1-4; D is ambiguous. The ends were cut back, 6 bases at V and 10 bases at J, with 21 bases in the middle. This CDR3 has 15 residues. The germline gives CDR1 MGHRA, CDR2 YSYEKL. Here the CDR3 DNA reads TGCGCCAGCAGTCTACTGCCCCTAAGCCTAGGAAAACTGTTTTTT. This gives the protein CASSLLPLSLGKLFF.

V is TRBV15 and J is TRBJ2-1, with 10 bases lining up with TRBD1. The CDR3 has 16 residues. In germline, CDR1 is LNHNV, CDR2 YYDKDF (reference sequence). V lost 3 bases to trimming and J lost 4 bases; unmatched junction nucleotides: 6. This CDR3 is CATSRLTGGTYNEQFF. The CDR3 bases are TGTGCCACCAGCAGGCTGACAGGGGGCACTTACAATGAGCAGTTCTTC.

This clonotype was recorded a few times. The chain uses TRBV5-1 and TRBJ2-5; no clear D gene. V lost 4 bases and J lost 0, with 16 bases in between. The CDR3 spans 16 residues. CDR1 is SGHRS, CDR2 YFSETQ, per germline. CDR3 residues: CASSLLPDHYQETQYF. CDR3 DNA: TGCGCCAGCAGCCTGCTGCCGGACCACTACCAAGAGACCCAGTACTTC.

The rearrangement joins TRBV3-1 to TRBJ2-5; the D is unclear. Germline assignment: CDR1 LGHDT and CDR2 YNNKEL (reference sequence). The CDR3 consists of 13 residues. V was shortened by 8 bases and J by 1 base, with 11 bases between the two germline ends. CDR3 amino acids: CASRRRSQETQYF. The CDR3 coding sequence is TGTGCCAGCCGCCGGCGTTCCCAAGAGACCCAGTACTTC.

The CDR3 DNA is TGTGCCAGCAGAGAGCAGGGGAGACAGGCAGTTGGGCAGTTCTTC. This gives the protein CASREQGRQAVGQFF. V is TRBV5-6 and J is TRBJ2-1; D perhaps matches TRBD1 (6 bases). This CDR3 has 15 residues. Trimming cost V 5 bases and J 12 bases, with 24 bases left between them. Germline values: CDR1 SGHDT, CDR2 YYEEEE.

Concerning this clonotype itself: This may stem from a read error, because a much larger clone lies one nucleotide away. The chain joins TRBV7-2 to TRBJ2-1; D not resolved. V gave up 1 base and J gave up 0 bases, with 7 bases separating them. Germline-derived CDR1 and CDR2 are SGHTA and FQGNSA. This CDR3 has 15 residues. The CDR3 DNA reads TGTGCCAGCAGCTTAGATGGGAACTCCTACAATGAGCAGTTCTTC. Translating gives CASSLDGNSYNEQFF.

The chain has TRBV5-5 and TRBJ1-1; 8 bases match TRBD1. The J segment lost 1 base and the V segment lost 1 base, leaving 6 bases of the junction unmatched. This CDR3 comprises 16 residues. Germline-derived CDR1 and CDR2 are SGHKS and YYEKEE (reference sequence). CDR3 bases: TGTGCCAGCAGCTTGAATATCGGGACAGGGAACACTGAAGCTTTCTTT. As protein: CASSLNIGTGNTEAFF.

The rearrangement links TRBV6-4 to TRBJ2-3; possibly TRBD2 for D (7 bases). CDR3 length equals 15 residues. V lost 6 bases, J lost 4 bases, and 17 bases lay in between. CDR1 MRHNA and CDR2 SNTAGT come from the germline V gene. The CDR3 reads CASSLEQGGSDTQYF. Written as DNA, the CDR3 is TGTGCCAGCAGCCTGGAACAGGGAGGGTCAGATACGCAGTATTTT.

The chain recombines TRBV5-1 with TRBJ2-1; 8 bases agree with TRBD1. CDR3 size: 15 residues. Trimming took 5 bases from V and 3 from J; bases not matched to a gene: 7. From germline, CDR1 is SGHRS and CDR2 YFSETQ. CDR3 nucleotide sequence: TGCGCCAGCAGTCAAGGGACAGGACACTACAATGAGCAGTTCTTC. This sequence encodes CASSQGTGHYNEQFF. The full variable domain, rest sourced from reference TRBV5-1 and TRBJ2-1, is KAGVTQTPRYLIKTRGQQVTLSCSPISGHRSVSWYQQTPGQGLQFLFEYFSETQRNKGNFPGRFSGRQFSNSRSEMNVSTLELGDSALYLCASSQGTGHYNEQFFGPGTRLTVL.

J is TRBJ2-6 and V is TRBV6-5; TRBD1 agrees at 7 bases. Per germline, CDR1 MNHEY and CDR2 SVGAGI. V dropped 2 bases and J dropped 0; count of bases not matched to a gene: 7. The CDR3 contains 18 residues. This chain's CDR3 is CASSYARQGFSGANVLTF. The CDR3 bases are TGTGCCAGCAGTTACGCACGACAGGGTTTCTCTGGGGCCAACGTCCTGACTTTC.